A selection of T cell receptor beta chains follows, all from one sample in a study of metastatic and nonmetastatic thyroid tumors. TCRdb reprocessed the PCR reads using MiXCR. The sample lists around 34,000 clones; roughly 15% were seen once. The sequenced sample was blood. All receptors come from a female donor with papillary thyroid cancer or a benign thyroid nodule (not recorded which). Some clones in this sample may be carry-over from other donors' samples. Each CDR3 is given with its conserved first and last residue. The order of the fields is V gene, clone size, D gene, J gene, CDR3 protein, CDR3 DNA. A D gene is named only where the DNA matches it firmly. The listing skips clone size in some rows; elsewhere it reads once, few, many or a size class.

V gene: TRBV6-1; clone size: many; D gene: -; J gene: TRBJ1-2; CDR3 protein: CASTPGNNYGYTF; CDR3 DNA: TGTGCCAGCACGCCAGGAAATAACTATGGCTACACCTTC
V gene: TRBV19; clone size: many; D gene: -; J gene: TRBJ2-2; CDR3 protein: CASNKAGTGELFF; CDR3 DNA: TGTGCCAGTAACAAGGCAGGCACCGGGGAGCTGTTTTTT
V gene: TRBV18; clone size: -; D gene: -; J gene: TRBJ1-5; CDR3 protein: CASSQAGLSNQPQHF; CDR3 DNA: TGTGCCAGCTCCCAGGCAGGACTTAGCAATCAGCCCCAACATTTT
V gene: TRBV20-1; clone size: -; D gene: -; J gene: TRBJ2-7; CDR3 protein: CSAREGPTVEQCF; CDR3 DNA: TGCAGTGCTAGAGAGGGACCGACCGTCGAGCAGTGCTTC
V gene: TRBV20-1; clone size: -; D gene: TRBD1; J gene: TRBJ1-6; CDR3 protein: CSARDRGYSNSPLHF; CDR3 DNA: TGCAGTGCCCGGGACAGGGGGTATTCTAATTCACCCCTCCACTTT
V gene: TRBV15; clone size: many; D gene: -; J gene: TRBJ2-1; CDR3 protein: CATSTTGQRETGNEQFF; CDR3 DNA: TGTGCCACCAGCACGACAGGGCAGCGGGAGACGGGAAATGAGCAGTTCTTC
V gene: TRBV2; clone size: many; D gene: -; J gene: TRBJ1-4; CDR3 protein: CASSEGGSNEKLFF; CDR3 DNA: TGTGCCAGCAGTGAGGGGGGTTCTAATGAAAAACTGTTTTTT
V gene: TRBV5-5; clone size: many; D gene: -; J gene: TRBJ2-7; CDR3 protein: CASSPWTVYEQYF; CDR3 DNA: TGTGCCAGCAGCCCCTGGACGGTCTACGAGCAGTACTTC
V gene: TRBV20-1; clone size: many; D gene: -; J gene: TRBJ1-6; CDR3 protein: CSARVAASNSPLHF; CDR3 DNA: TGCAGTGCTAGAGTCGCAGCAAGTAATTCACCCCTCCACTTT
V gene: TRBV5-8; clone size: many; D gene: TRBD1; J gene: TRBJ2-7; CDR3 protein: CASNVQGAANEQYF; CDR3 DNA: TGTGCCAGCAACGTCCAGGGGGCCGCGAACGAGCAGTACTTC
V gene: TRBV5-1; clone size: many; D gene: TRBD1; J gene: TRBJ2-5; CDR3 protein: CASSWGTGSETQYF; CDR3 DNA: TGCGCCAGCAGCTGGGGGACAGGCTCGGAGACCCAGTACTTC
V gene: TRBV6-2/TRBV6-3; clone size: many; D gene: -; J gene: TRBJ2-2; CDR3 protein: CASSYLFATRLSTGELFF; CDR3 DNA: TGTGCCAGCAGTTACTTATTTGCAACTAGGCTAAGCACCGGGGAGCTGTTTTTT
V gene: TRBV27; clone size: many; D gene: -; J gene: TRBJ1-3; CDR3 protein: CASSFGRGVGNTIYF; CDR3 DNA: TGTGCCAGCAGTTTCGGTCGGGGGGTCGGAAACACCATATATTTT
V gene: TRBV6-1; clone size: medium-sized; D gene: TRBD1; J gene: TRBJ1-2; CDR3 protein: CASSNRQGANYGYTF; CDR3 DNA: TGTGCCAGCAGTAACCGACAGGGGGCAAACTATGGCTACACCTTC
V gene: TRBV30; clone size: once; D gene: -; J gene: TRBJ1-2; CDR3 protein: CAWRSPSGSGYTF; CDR3 DNA: TGTGCCTGGAGGTCTCCAAGTGGAAGCGGCTACACCTTC
V gene: TRBV6-1; clone size: few; D gene: -; J gene: TRBJ1-5; CDR3 protein: CASSARGGQVNQPQHF; CDR3 DNA: TGTGCCAGCAGTGCCCGGGGGGGTCAGGTCAATCAGCCCCAGCATTTT
V gene: TRBV9; clone size: -; D gene: -; J gene: TRBJ1-1; CDR3 protein: CASSRSWGGGTEAFF; CDR3 DNA: TGTGCCAGCAGCCGTTCGTGGGGCGGAGGGACTGAAGCTTTCTTT
V gene: TRBV6-5; clone size: medium-sized; D gene: TRBD2; J gene: TRBJ2-1; CDR3 protein: CASSYRFSGSGSNEQFF; CDR3 DNA: TGTGCCAGCAGTTATCGGTTTAGCGGGAGTGGTTCGAATGAGCAGTTCTTC
V gene: TRBV4-2; clone size: many; D gene: -; J gene: TRBJ2-7; CDR3 protein: CASSQGVFAYEQYF; CDR3 DNA: TGTGCCAGCAGCCAAGGGGTATTCGCCTACGAGCAGTACTTC
V gene: TRBV20-1; clone size: -; D gene: TRBD2; J gene: TRBJ2-7; CDR3 protein: CSASGGLAALQEYF; CDR3 DNA: TGCAGTGCTAGTGGAGGGCTAGCGGCCTTACAGGAGTACTTC
V gene: TRBV12-3/TRBV12-4; clone size: few; D gene: TRBD1; J gene: TRBJ2-3; CDR3 protein: CASRKNSGDRGLDTQYF; CDR3 DNA: TGTGCCAGCAGAAAAAACTCGGGGGACAGGGGGCTTGATACGCAGTATTTT
V gene: TRBV29-1; clone size: many; D gene: -; J gene: TRBJ1-1; CDR3 protein: CSGFLTNTEAFF; CDR3 DNA: TGCAGCGGTTTCCTTACGAACACTGAAGCTTTCTTT
V gene: TRBV7-3; clone size: many; D gene: -; J gene: TRBJ2-3; CDR3 protein: CASSSQPGRLSDTQYF; CDR3 DNA: TGTGCCAGCAGCTCCCAGCCAGGAAGGCTCTCCGATACGCAGTATTTT
V gene: TRBV12-3/TRBV12-4; clone size: many; D gene: -; J gene: TRBJ2-1; CDR3 protein: CASSFGGGPNEQFF; CDR3 DNA: TGTGCCAGCAGCTTCGGGGGCGGGCCCAATGAGCAGTTCTTC
V gene: TRBV7-9; clone size: many; D gene: -; J gene: TRBJ2-2; CDR3 protein: CASRGSMELFF; CDR3 DNA: TGTGCCAGCAGAGGTTCGATGGAGCTGTTTTTT
V gene: TRBV28; clone size: many; D gene: -; J gene: TRBJ1-5; CDR3 protein: CASSPKKGSQPQHF; CDR3 DNA: TGTGCCAGCAGTCCGAAAAAAGGGAGTCAGCCCCAGCATTTT
V gene: TRBV28; clone size: many; D gene: -; J gene: TRBJ1-5; CDR3 protein: CASSAGQNNQPQHF; CDR3 DNA: TGTGCCAGCAGTGCTGGACAGAATAATCAGCCCCAGCATTTT
V gene: TRBV5-4; clone size: -; D gene: -; J gene: TRBJ1-6; CDR3 protein: CASSLYAGPSFNSPLHF; CDR3 DNA: TGTGCCAGCAGCTTGTACGCAGGGCCCTCGTTCAATTCACCCCTCCACTTT
V gene: TRBV30; clone size: many; D gene: -; J gene: TRBJ2-5; CDR3 protein: CAWSTRWGQETQYF; CDR3 DNA: TGTGCCTGGAGTACGAGATGGGGCCAAGAGACCCAGTACTTC
V gene: TRBV11-1; clone size: -; D gene: -; J gene: TRBJ2-2; CDR3 protein: CASSLAAVLAGGDLFF; CDR3 DNA: TGTGCCAGCAGCTTAGCGGCGGTACTAGCTGGCGGGGATCTGTTTTTT
V gene: TRBV5-6; clone size: many; D gene: -; J gene: TRBJ2-2; CDR3 protein: CASSPSLDPGELFF; CDR3 DNA: TGTGCCAGCAGTCCAAGCCTGGACCCCGGGGAGCTGTTTTTT
V gene: TRBV6-7; clone size: many; D gene: -; J gene: TRBJ2-5; CDR3 protein: CASSYSRSSKGETQYF; CDR3 DNA: TGTGCCAGCAGTTACTCGAGGAGCTCAAAGGGGGAGACCCAGTACTTC
V gene: TRBV27; clone size: medium-sized; D gene: TRBD2; J gene: TRBJ2-7; CDR3 protein: CASSMQSPPTSGYEQYF; CDR3 DNA: TGTGCCAGCAGTATGCAGTCGCCTCCGACTAGCGGCTACGAGCAGTACTTC
V gene: TRBV7-2; clone size: once; D gene: -; J gene: TRBJ1-3; CDR3 protein: CASIRRGSGNTIYF; CDR3 DNA: TGTGCCAGCATCCGTCGTGGGAGCGGAAACACCATATATTTT
V gene: TRBV6-1; clone size: many; D gene: -; J gene: TRBJ2-7; CDR3 protein: CASSLREEGSYEQYF; CDR3 DNA: TGTGCCAGCAGTTTGAGGGAGGAGGGTTCCTACGAGCAGTACTTC
V gene: TRBV6-1; clone size: few; D gene: TRBD2; J gene: TRBJ2-1; CDR3 protein: CASGGGAGSYNEKFF; CDR3 DNA: TGTGCCAGCGGGGGAGGGGCGGGCTCCTACAATGAGAAGTTCTTC
V gene: TRBV19; clone size: many; D gene: TRBD1; J gene: TRBJ1-5; CDR3 protein: CATAQWTGEGF; CDR3 DNA: TGTGCCACTGCCCAATGGACAGGGGAAGGTTTT
V gene: TRBV3-1; clone size: many; D gene: -; J gene: TRBJ1-1; CDR3 protein: CASSRGQANTEAFF; CDR3 DNA: TGTGCCAGCAGCCGAGGACAAGCGAACACTGAAGCTTTCTTT
V gene: TRBV19; clone size: many; D gene: -; J gene: TRBJ2-1; CDR3 protein: CASSIGGSYNEQFF; CDR3 DNA: TGTGCCAGTAGTATAGGGGGCTCCTACAATGAGCAGTTCTTC
V gene: TRBV20-1; clone size: many; D gene: -; J gene: TRBJ2-2; CDR3 protein: CSARDLGRPNTGELFF; CDR3 DNA: TGCAGTGCTAGAGATCTGGGACGACCGAACACCGGGGAGCTGTTTTTT
V gene: TRBV5-1; clone size: many; D gene: -; J gene: TRBJ2-1; CDR3 protein: CASSLGRTWDEQFF; CDR3 DNA: TGCGCCAGCAGCTTGGGGAGGACTTGGGATGAGCAGTTCTTC
V gene: TRBV7-9; clone size: many; D gene: TRBD2; J gene: TRBJ2-1; CDR3 protein: CASSLGLANDEQFF; CDR3 DNA: TGTGCCAGTAGCTTGGGACTAGCAAACGATGAGCAGTTCTTC
V gene: TRBV18; clone size: -; D gene: -; J gene: TRBJ1-6; CDR3 protein: CASSPEGDRNSPLHF; CDR3 DNA: TGTGCCAGCTCACCAGAAGGGGATCGGAATTCACCCCTCCACTTT
V gene: TRBV20-1; clone size: many; D gene: -; J gene: TRBJ2-5; CDR3 protein: CSAFPGVGETQYF; CDR3 DNA: TGCAGTGCTTTCCCAGGGGTGGGAGAGACCCAGTACTTC
V gene: TRBV4-1; clone size: once; D gene: -; J gene: TRBJ2-2; CDR3 protein: CASIPDSVRPGELFF; CDR3 DNA: TGCGCCAGCATCCCCGATAGCGTACGGCCCGGGGAGCTGTTTTTT
V gene: TRBV27; clone size: many; D gene: TRBD2; J gene: TRBJ2-7; CDR3 protein: CASSPSPGLAKYEQYF; CDR3 DNA: TGTGCCAGCAGTCCGTCCCCGGGACTAGCGAAGTACGAGCAGTACTTC
V gene: TRBV5-1; clone size: many; D gene: -; J gene: TRBJ2-1; CDR3 protein: CASSEQGVEQFF; CDR3 DNA: TGCGCCAGCAGCGAACAGGGAGTTGAGCAGTTCTTC